This T cell receptor beta chain was captured in a study of cytomegalovirus exposure and HLA in healthy donors. Primers: 60 Vbeta forward and 13 Jbeta reverse. Profiling relied on immunoSEQ multiplex PCR, and the TCRdb table lists in-frame clones only, not all of them. The table includes 120,000 or so clones, around 75% detected once. The germline CDR1 and CDR2 sequences are SGHVS and FNYEAQ. The V end was cut by 7 bases, the J end by 7 bases, with 9 bases between. The CDR3 is 11 residues long. This receptor was identified in a woman aged 45 to 65 in good health and CMV-seropositive. The sequenced material came from PBMCs. The chain employs TRBV7-6 and TRBJ2-3, with D tentatively TRBD2 (7 bases). This chain's CDR3 is CASTGGHTQYF. CDR3 DNA: TGTGCCAGCACCGGGGGGCATACGCAGTATTTT.